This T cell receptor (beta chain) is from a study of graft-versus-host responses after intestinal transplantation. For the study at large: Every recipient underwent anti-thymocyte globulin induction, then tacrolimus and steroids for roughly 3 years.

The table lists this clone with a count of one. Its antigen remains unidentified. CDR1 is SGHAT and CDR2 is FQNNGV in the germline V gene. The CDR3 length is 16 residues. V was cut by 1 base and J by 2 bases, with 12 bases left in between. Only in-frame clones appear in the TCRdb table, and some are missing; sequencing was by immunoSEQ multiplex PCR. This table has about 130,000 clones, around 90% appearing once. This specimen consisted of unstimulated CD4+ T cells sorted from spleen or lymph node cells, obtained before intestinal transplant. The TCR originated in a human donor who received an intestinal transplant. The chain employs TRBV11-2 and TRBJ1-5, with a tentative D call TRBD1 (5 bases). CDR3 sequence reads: CASSLAQGYGNQPQHF. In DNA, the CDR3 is TGTGCCAGCAGCTTAGCGCAGGGATACGGCAATCAGCCCCAGCATTTT.